The 21 T cell receptor beta chains below all came from one sample that was sequenced in a study of blood T cell repertoires in COVID-19. Using immunoSEQ multiplex PCR, the repertoire was profiled, and TCRdb retains in-frame clones only, with some absent. The sample lists over 200,000 clones; more than 85% were seen once. Sequenced material: peripheral blood. These receptors all come from a man aged 35 to 55 with active or convalescent COVID-19.

This chain joins TRBV15 and TRBJ2-3; 16 positions agree with TRBD2. Germline CDR1 LNHNV, CDR2 YYDKDF (reference sequence). Unmatched junction bases numbered 10, after V lost 5 bases and J lost 5 bases. The CDR3 is 18 residues long. For the CDR3, the DNA is TGTGCCACCAGCGGAACCCCGGGACTAGCGGGAGGGGAAGATACGCAGTATTTT. This translates into CATSGTPGLAGGEDTQYF.

Only one count was recorded for this clone. This chain uses TRBV28 with TRBJ1-4; D remains unclear. The CDR3 is 13 residues long. Germline CDR1 is MDHEN and CDR2 is SYDVKM. Trimming removed 5 bases from V and 8 bases from J, with 12 bases in between. The CDR3 DNA sequence: TGTGCCAGCAGTACCCCAGAGCGGGAAAAACTGTTTTTT. This encodes CASSTPEREKLFF.

V is TRBV5-1 and J is TRBJ2-2; 8 nucleotides agree with TRBD2. Germline lookup yields CDR1 SGHRS and CDR2 YFSETQ. V shed 1 base and J 0 bases; nucleotides not matched to a gene: 2. This CDR3 region has 16 residues. The CDR3: CASSLFGGANTGELFF. In DNA, the CDR3 is TGCGCCAGCAGCTTGTTCGGGGGGGCGAACACCGGGGAGCTGTTTTTT. The whole variable domain, filled in from reference TRBV5-1 and TRBJ2-2, reads KAGVTQTPRYLIKTRGQQVTLSCSPISGHRSVSWYQQTPGQGLQFLFEYFSETQRNKGNFPGRFSGRQFSNSRSEMNVSTLELGDSALYLCASSLFGGANTGELFFGEGSRLTVL.

The chain recombines TRBV2 with TRBJ2-3; TRBD2 matches 8 bases. CDR1 and CDR2 from the germline V gene are SNHLY and FYNNEI. This CDR3 spans 18 amino acids. V dropped 1 base and J dropped 3; count of bases not matched to a gene: 12. The CDR3 DNA is TGTGCCAGCAGTGAAGGGACTAGCCTCGGGCTCAGGACAGATACGCAGTATTTT. Encoded protein: CASSEGTSLGLRTDTQYF.

This chain joins TRBV27 and TRBJ2-7, with 8 nucleotides matching TRBD2. This CDR3 contains 16 residues. The ends lost 5 bases at V and 0 bases at J; junction bases unmatched: 9. Germline V gene data show CDR1 as MNHEY and CDR2 as SMNVEV (reference sequence). CDR3 nucleotide sequence: TGTGCCAGCAGTCCGGGGGGGGTAGCTCACTCCTACGAGCAGTACTTC. Translating gives CASSPGGVAHSYEQYF.

V gene TRBV29-1 combines with J gene TRBJ1-2; no definite D call. The CDR3 contains 10 residues. Deletions cut 0 bases from V and 8 bases from J, with 4 bases between. The germline gives CDR1 SQVTM, CDR2 ANQGSEA. Here the CDR3 reads CSVEEEGYTF. DNA of the CDR3: TGCAGCGTTGAAGAGGAGGGCTACACCTTC. Full variable domain (remainder filled in from reference TRBV29-1 and TRBJ1-2): SAVISQKPSRDICQRGTSLTIQCQVDSQVTMMFWYRQQPGQSLTLIATANQGSEATYESGFVIDKFPISRPNLTFSTLTVSNMSPEDSSIYLCSVEEEGYTFGSGTRLTVV.

V and J are TRBV7-2 and TRBJ2-5, with 13 bases aligning to TRBD2. CDR3 length: 18 amino acids. Germline CDR1 SGHTA, CDR2 FQGNSA. The trim removed 1 base at V and 4 bases at J, leaving 9 bases unmatched. The CDR3 DNA reads TGTGCCAGCAGCTTAGAGGGGGGACTAGCGGGGTATGGAGAGACCCAGTACTTC. Its protein product is CASSLEGGLAGYGETQYF.

V is TRBV5-4 and J is TRBJ2-3, with 9 bases fitting TRBD1. From germline, CDR1 is SGHNT and CDR2 YYREEE (reference sequence). The V and J ends lost 0 bases and 7 bases, in that order; junction bases with no gene match: 3. The CDR3 covers 14 residues. The CDR3 DNA is TGTGCCAGCAGCTTGGTGGGACAGGGTTATACGCAGTATTTT. It yields the protein CASSLVGQGYTQYF.

The chain couples TRBV10-3 to TRBJ2-7; 9 nucleotides line up with TRBD2. The J segment lost 1 base and the V segment lost 6 bases, leaving 10 bases of the junction unmatched. The CDR3 loop spans 16 amino acids. Germline values: CDR1 ENHRY, CDR2 SYGVKD. CDR3: CAISQGLATGSYEQYF. Here the CDR3 DNA reads TGTGCCATCAGCCAGGGACTAGCCACCGGATCCTACGAGCAGTACTTC.

The chain combines TRBV7-3 with TRBJ1-1, with D perhaps matching TRBD1 (6 bases). V dropped 5 bases and J dropped 0 bases, with 19 bases sitting between them. CDR3 size: 17 residues. The germline gives CDR1 SGHTA, CDR2 FQGTGA. CDR3 region: CASSLQGPGILNTEAFF. Written as DNA, the CDR3 is TGTGCCAGCAGCCTACAGGGTCCCGGTATCTTGAACACTGAAGCTTTCTTT.

The V gene is TRBV27, the J gene TRBJ1-2; 7 bases agree with TRBD1. V was pared by 6 bases and J by 4 bases, with 5 bases of the junction left unmatched. Germline-derived CDR1 and CDR2 are MNHEY and SMNVEV (reference sequence). The CDR3 covers 13 residues. The CDR3 sequence is CASRPGQPYGYTF. Here the CDR3 DNA reads TGTGCCAGCAGGCCGGGACAGCCCTATGGCTACACCTTC.

The chain links TRBV7-3 to TRBJ1-1; D is unresolved. V shed 0 bases and J shed 5 bases, with 13 bases lying between them. Germline V gene data show CDR1 as SGHTA and CDR2 as FQGTGA. The CDR3 totals 15 residues. CDR3 bases: TGTGCCAGCAGCTTAACCCCGGGAAGCGGGACTGAAGCTTTCTTT. This encodes CASSLTPGSGTEAFF.

This chain joins TRBV2 and TRBJ2-5; 9 bases map to TRBD2. V lost 6 bases and J lost 5; bases outside the gene matches: 10. This CDR3 spans 15 amino acids. Germline V gives CDR1 SNHLY, CDR2 FYNNEI. CDR3: CASRWREGPGETQYF. The CDR3 DNA sequence: TGTGCCAGCAGATGGCGGGAGGGCCCGGGGGAGACCCAGTACTTC.

This sequence joins TRBV6-5 and TRBJ1-1, with TRBD1 as a possible D gene (5 bases). The CDR3 extends over 14 amino acids. Trimming cost V 5 bases and J 1 base, with 11 bases left between them. Per germline, CDR1 MNHEY and CDR2 SVGAGI. The DNA for the CDR3 is TGTGCCAGCAGTCCGAGGAGGGGGAACACTGAAGCTTTCTTT. As protein: CASSPRRGNTEAFF.

The chain joins TRBV5-4 to TRBJ1-6, with TRBD1 matching 9 bases. The CDR3 runs 15 residues. V lost 4 bases to trimming and J lost 10 bases; unmatched junction nucleotides: 9. Germline CDR1 reads SGHNT; CDR2 reads YYREEE (reference sequence). In nucleotides, the CDR3 is TGTGCCAGCAGCCGGACCAGGGACAGGGACTCACCCCTCCACTTT. Its protein product is CASSRTRDRDSPLHF.

This chain links TRBV10-3 with TRBJ1-1; D remains ambiguous. CDR3 length equals 11 residues. In germline, CDR1 is ENHRY, CDR2 SYGVKD. V shed 10 bases and J shed 5 bases, with 11 bases lying between them. CDR3 region: CATSQMTEAFF. The DNA for the CDR3 is TGTGCCACGTCACAGATGACTGAAGCTTTCTTT.

The chain links TRBV19 to TRBJ2-2; TRBD2 matches at 8 bases. Germline CDR1 is LNHDA and CDR2 is SQIVND (reference sequence). CDR3 size: 15 residues. The V gene end was trimmed by 5 bases and the J gene end by 1 base; junction bases not matched to a gene: 3. CDR3 loop: CASSVSGMNTGELFF. The CDR3, as DNA: TGTGCCAGTAGTGTTAGCGGGATGAACACCGGGGAGCTGTTTTTT.

The chain links TRBV28 to TRBJ1-2; maybe TRBD1 (6 bases). Germline CDR1 MDHEN, CDR2 SYDVKM. Trimming removed 5 bases from V and 7 bases from J, with 11 bases in between. The CDR3 runs to 12 residues. CDR3 in DNA: TGTGCCAGCAGTGTAAGGGGGGGTGGCTACACCTTC. This gives the protein CASSVRGGGYTF.

The rearrangement joins TRBV5-1 to TRBJ2-3; TRBD2 is a possible D gene (6 bases). Germline loops: CDR1 SGHRS, CDR2 YFSETQ. The CDR3 sequence is 16 residues long. Trimming left V 4 bases short and J 5 bases short, with 20 bases between. Written as DNA, the CDR3 is TGCGCCAGCAGCGTCGGACATCTCGGGGGAGGAGATACGCAGTATTTT. Translation gives CASSVGHLGGGDTQYF.

This clone occurred a few times. This chain joins TRBV5-1 and TRBJ2-7; TRBD2 matches 11 bases. Germline CDR1 is SGHRS and CDR2 is YFSETQ. The CDR3 has 15 amino acids. After removal of 6 bases from V and 7 bases from J, the junction contained 12 bases not matched to a gene. This CDR3 reads CASTPGLADLGEQYF. In DNA form, the CDR3 reads TGCGCCAGCACCCCGGGACTAGCGGATTTGGGAGAGCAGTACTTC.

The chain recombines TRBV4-1 with TRBJ1-1; 11 bases align to TRBD1. CDR1 is MGHRA and CDR2 is YSYEKL in the germline V gene. V lost 3 bases to trimming and J lost 3 bases; unmatched junction nucleotides: 6. The length of the CDR3 is 16 residues. CDR3 protein: CASSQTGQGAYTEAFF. The CDR3 nucleotides are TGCGCCAGCAGCCAGACTGGACAGGGGGCGTACACTGAAGCTTTCTTT.